This T cell receptor (beta chain) was found in a study of blood T cell repertoires in COVID-19. Looking at the study overall: The origin of the acute and convalescent COVID-19 samples was the United States, Italy and Spain.

The authors' processing: Counts of nucleated cells, estimated from reference gene primer amplification, were obtained. Only in-frame clones appear in the TCRdb table, and some are missing; sequencing was by immunoSEQ multiplex PCR. V, J and clone size reflect that table, while D and trimming were determined from the DNA. The table has some 320,000 clones, more than 90% seen once. Across over 20 US areas, participants ranged in age from about 18 to 100 years. Germline CDR1 and CDR2: SNHLY and FYNNEI. Trimming took 8 bases from V and 3 from J, leaving 14 bases between them. This CDR3 comprises 14 residues.

J is TRBJ1-5 and V is TRBV2; no reliable D call. The origin of this receptor is a man aged 55 to 70 who had recovered from COVID-19. Source material: PBMCs or T cells enriched from blood (not recorded which). The CDR3 reads CASGGNYVNQPQHF. CDR3 sequence (DNA): TGTGCCAGCGGAGGGAACTATGTCAATCAGCCCCAGCATTTT.